The rows below give T cell receptor beta chains drawn from one sample of a study of T cells in Graves' hyperthyroidism and ophthalmopathy. TCRdb analysed the multiplex PCR reads with MiXCR anew, one entry per CDR3 protein. Of 530,000 or so distinct CDR3 sequences listed, about 45% are singletons. The specimen sequenced was peripheral blood or thyroid tissue (not recorded which). These receptors were collected from a woman aged 18-30 years with Graves' hyperthyroidism. CDR3s include the opening cysteine and the closing phenylalanine or tryptophan. The D gene is left open where the match is weak. Size values are once, few and many counts, or a class for expanded clones, and some rows have none.

D gene: TRBD1
clone size: many
V gene: TRBV20-1
J gene: TRBJ2-5
CDR3 length: 15
CDR3 DNA: TGCAGTGCTAGAGATCAGGGACAGGGACTCGAGACCCAGTACTTC
CDR3 protein: CSARDQGQGLETQYF

D gene: -
clone size: once
V gene: TRBV29-1
J gene: TRBJ1-3
CDR3 length: 15
CDR3 DNA: TGCAGCATCAAAAGGGACTTGAGCTCTGGAAACACCATATATTTT
CDR3 protein: CSIKRDLSSGNTIYF

D gene: -
clone size: -
V gene: TRBV7-6
J gene: TRBJ2-2
CDR3 length: 12
CDR3 DNA: -
CDR3 protein: CASGGIAGSCFF

D gene: -
clone size: -
V gene: TRBV19
J gene: TRBJ2-3
CDR3 length: 13
CDR3 DNA: TGTGCCAGTAGTATCGGGCGCACAGATACGCAGTATTTT
CDR3 protein: CASSIGRTDTQYF

D gene: TRBD1
clone size: -
V gene: TRBV2
J gene: TRBJ2-3
CDR3 length: 15
CDR3 DNA: TGTGCCAGCAGTGAAGCAAAGGGGGCCCCAGATACGCAGTATTTT
CDR3 protein: CASSEAKGAPDTQYF

D gene: -
clone size: -
V gene: TRBV3-1
J gene: TRBJ2-7
CDR3 length: 17
CDR3 DNA: TGTGCCAGCGGCCCCGACCGAAGGACAGCGAGGAACTACGAGCAGTACTTC
CDR3 protein: CASGPDRRTARNYEQYF

D gene: TRBD1
clone size: few
V gene: TRBV19
J gene: TRBJ1-4
CDR3 length: 13
CDR3 DNA: TGTGCCAGTGAACAGGGGGCGCATGAAAAACTGTTTTTT
CDR3 protein: CASEQGAHEKLFF

D gene: -
clone size: -
V gene: TRBV20-1
J gene: TRBJ2-7
CDR3 length: 13
CDR3 DNA: TGCAGTGGCAGGGGGGCCGGCCCCACGAGGCGGTACTTC
CDR3 protein: CSGRGAGPTRRYF

D gene: TRBD1
clone size: many
V gene: TRBV29-1
J gene: TRBJ1-5
CDR3 length: 14
CDR3 DNA: TGCAGCGTTGTATTGGGCAGGGGGCCTCAGCCCCAGCATTTT
CDR3 protein: CSVVLGRGPQPQHF

D gene: -
clone size: few
V gene: TRBV7-3
J gene: TRBJ2-3
CDR3 length: 14
CDR3 DNA: TGTGCCAGCAGCCCTAGCGACCGCACAGATACGCAGTATTTT
CDR3 protein: CASSPSDRTDTQYF

D gene: -
clone size: once
V gene: TRBV19
J gene: TRBJ1-6
CDR3 length: 15
CDR3 DNA: TGTGCCAGTAGTATGCTGGGGGGCGCGAGTTCACCCCTCCACTTT
CDR3 protein: CASSMLGGASSPLHF

D gene: -
clone size: -
V gene: TRBV5-1
J gene: TRBJ1-3
CDR3 length: 9
CDR3 DNA: TGCGCCAGCAGGGACACCATATATTTT
CDR3 protein: CASRDTIYF

D gene: -
clone size: -
V gene: TRBV10-3
J gene: TRBJ2-2
CDR3 length: 11
CDR3 DNA: TGTGCCATCACACTGGACGGGGAGCTGTTTTTT
CDR3 protein: CAITLDGELFF

D gene: -
clone size: once
V gene: TRBV25-1
J gene: TRBJ2-2
CDR3 length: 14
CDR3 DNA: TGTGCCAGCAGCGTCAGGGACGTTCTCGGGGAGCTGTTTTTT
CDR3 protein: CASSVRDVLGELFF